The 14 T cell receptor beta chains below were found in one sample sequenced in a study of blood T cell repertoires in COVID-19. Sequenced by immunoSEQ multiplex PCR; TCRdb stores in-frame clones only, minus some. The sample records over 85,000 clones, over 65% being singletons. Material: peripheral blood. The receptors were gathered from a human donor in a cohort sampled during active COVID-19.

The chain has TRBV7-2 and TRBJ1-1, with a possible D match to TRBD1 (5 bases). This CDR3 spans 14 amino acids. From germline, CDR1 is SGHTA and CDR2 FQGNSA. V gave up 5 bases and J gave up 0 bases, with 10 bases separating them. The CDR3 loop is CASSLQQVNTEAFF. The CDR3, as DNA: TGTGCCAGCAGCCTTCAACAGGTGAACACTGAAGCTTTCTTT.

The sample holds a few counts of this clone. The gene calls are TRBV7-8 and TRBJ2-7, with 9 bases that match TRBD2. The germline V gene encodes CDR1 SGHVS and CDR2 FQNEAQ. CDR3 length: 16 amino acids. V lost 6 bases, J lost 2 bases, and 11 bases stayed unmatched. The CDR3: CASRTPLRGGAYEQYF. For the CDR3, the DNA is TGTGCCAGCAGGACTCCACTGCGGGGGGGGGCCTACGAGCAGTACTTC.

In DNA, the CDR3 is TGTGCCAGCAATTACGACGGGAGCAATCAGCCCCAGCATTTT. Translated: CASNYDGSNQPQHF. V usage is TRBV5-8 and J usage is TRBJ1-5; D not resolved. In germline, CDR1 is SGHTS, CDR2 YDEGEE. This CDR3 comprises 14 residues. V was trimmed by 6 bases and J by 1 base, leaving 11 bases between them.

The V call is TRBV4-1, the J call TRBJ1-6, with D hard to call. V shed 1 base and J shed 7 bases, with 5 bases lying between them. There are 13 residues in the CDR3. Germline V gene lookup returns CDR1 MGHRA and CDR2 YSYEKL. CDR3 region: CASSQALNSPLHF. DNA of the CDR3: TGCGCCAGCAGCCAAGCATTGAATTCACCCCTCCACTTT.

The rearrangement links TRBV3-1 (or the pseudogene TRBV3-2) to TRBJ2-7; 12 bases map to TRBD2. The ends lost 0 bases at V and 3 bases at J; junction bases unmatched: 9. Looked up from germline, CDR1 is LGHDT and CDR2 is YNNKEL (reference sequence). The CDR3 sequence is 18 residues long. This chain's CDR3 is CASSQDPAGLAGDYEQYF. Here the CDR3 DNA reads TGTGCCAGCAGCCAAGATCCGGCGGGACTAGCGGGCGACTACGAGCAGTACTTC.

The rearrangement joins TRBV7-9 to TRBJ2-3, with a tentative D call TRBD1 (6 bases). CDR3 length: 12 residues. CDR1 and CDR2 (germline): SEHNR, FQNEAQ (reference sequence). V was clipped by 5 bases and J by 4 bases, with 7 bases between them. The CDR3 region has the DNA TGTGCCAGCAGCCCAGGGGCAGATACGCAGTATTTT. Translation: CASSPGADTQYF.

The chain recombines TRBV5-4 with TRBJ2-3, with 9 bases aligning to TRBD1. This CDR3 is 14 amino acids long. Trimming took 3 bases from V and 4 from J; bases not matched to a gene: 3. Germline V gene lookup returns CDR1 SGHNT and CDR2 YYREEE (reference sequence). This CDR3 reads CASSSGQGSDTQYF. For the CDR3, the DNA is TGTGCCAGCAGCTCTGGACAGGGGTCAGATACGCAGTATTTT.

The chain has TRBV3-1 (or the pseudogene TRBV3-2) and TRBJ1-3; D gene uncertain. Trimming pared 4 bases from V and 0 bases from J, leaving 10 bases between. This CDR3 has 15 amino acids. Germline CDR1 is LGHDT and CDR2 is YNNKEL (reference sequence). CDR3 residues: CASSPSASSGNTIYF. In nucleotides, the CDR3 is TGTGCCAGCAGCCCTTCCGCGAGCTCTGGAAACACCATATATTTT.

V usage is TRBV4-3 and J usage is TRBJ1-1, with D hard to call. The CDR3 contains 15 residues. CDR1 is LGHNA, CDR2 YSLEER, per germline. V dropped 1 base and J dropped 1 base, with 10 bases sitting between them. The CDR3 spells CASSQGQRRNTEAFF. In DNA form, the CDR3 reads TGCGCCAGCAGCCAAGGCCAACGGAGGAACACTGAAGCTTTCTTT.

This chain joins TRBV6-6 and TRBJ1-1, with D possibly being TRBD1 (6 bases). The CDR3 runs to 15 residues. CDR1 and CDR2 (germline): MNHNY, SVGAGI (reference sequence). Deletions cut 5 bases from V and 2 bases from J, with 15 bases between. This CDR3 is CASSPRDITNTEAFF. CDR3 DNA: TGTGCCAGCAGTCCGAGGGACATCACCAACACTGAAGCTTTCTTT.

This clone showed up just once. The rearrangement joins TRBV5-5 to TRBJ1-6, with 10 bases lining up with TRBD1. There are 18 residues in the CDR3. CDR1 and CDR2 from the germline V gene are SGHKS and YYEKEE (reference sequence). V was pared by 5 bases and J by 1 base, with 9 bases of the junction left unmatched. The CDR3 protein is CASRPGQGSGSYNSPLHF. DNA for the CDR3: TGTGCCAGCAGACCGGGACAGGGGTCGGGGTCCTATAATTCACCCCTCCACTTT.

This clone was observed a few times. The V call is TRBV4-2, the J call TRBJ1-6; D uncertain. Trimming shortened V by 4 bases and J by 13 bases, and 11 bases separated the two germline ends. This CDR3 has 12 residues. Germline V lookup: CDR1 LGHNA, CDR2 YNFKEQ. The CDR3 bases are TGTGCCAGCAGCCTTTTTACATCCCCCCTCCACTTT. Its protein is CASSLFTSPLHF.

The chain uses TRBV2 and TRBJ1-4; 7 bases align to TRBD1. Per the germline V gene, CDR1 is SNHLY and CDR2 is FYNNEI. This CDR3 spans 15 amino acids. Losses at the gene ends were 3 bases for V and 7 bases for J; bases not matched to a gene: 8. The CDR3: CASSDRGSSGEKLFF. CDR3 sequence (DNA): TGTGCCAGCAGTGACAGGGGGTCGAGTGGTGAAAAACTGTTTTTT.

This chain connects TRBV5-1 to TRBJ2-1; 8 nucleotides align to TRBD2. V lost 4 bases and J lost 15; bases outside the gene matches: 15. Per germline, CDR1 SGHRS and CDR2 YFSETQ. This CDR3 region has 14 residues. The CDR3 coding sequence is TGCGCCAGCAGCCCCGAGAGCGGGGGAAGAGGACTGTTCTTC. It yields the protein CASSPESGGRGLFF.